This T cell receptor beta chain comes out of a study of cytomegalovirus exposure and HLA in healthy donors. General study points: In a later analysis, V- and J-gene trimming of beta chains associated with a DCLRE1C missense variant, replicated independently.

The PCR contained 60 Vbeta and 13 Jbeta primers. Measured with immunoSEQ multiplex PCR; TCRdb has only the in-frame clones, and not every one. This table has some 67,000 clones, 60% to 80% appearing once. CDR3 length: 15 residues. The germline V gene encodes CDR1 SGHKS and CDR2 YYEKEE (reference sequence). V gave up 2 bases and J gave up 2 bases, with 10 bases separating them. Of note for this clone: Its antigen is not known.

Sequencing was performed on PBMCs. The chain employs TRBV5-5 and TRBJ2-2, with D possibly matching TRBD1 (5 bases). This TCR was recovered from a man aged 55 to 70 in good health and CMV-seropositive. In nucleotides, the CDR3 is TGTGCCAGCAGCTTATGGACAACTAACACCGGGGAGCTGTTTTTT. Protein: CASSLWTTNTGELFF.